This TCR beta chain was documented in a study of somatic mutations in cytotoxic T cells in rheumatoid arthritis. About the study: The authors flow-sorted some V beta antibody-stained T-cell populations at nearly 100% purity, including V beta1+ cells that they sequenced for TCRB. Study-level points and caveats: Compared with age-matched healthy controls, rheumatoid arthritis patients did not differ significantly in CD8+ T-cell clonality.

Measured with immunoSEQ multiplex PCR; TCRdb has only the in-frame clones, and not every one. In the table there are around 12,000 clones, around 80% of which are singletons. As for this clone: The target antigen is unknown.

Trimming shortened V by 5 bases and J by 4 bases, and 9 bases separated the two germline ends. There are 13 residues in the CDR3. The germline V gene has CDR1 GTSNPN and CDR2 SVGIG (reference sequence). The V call is TRBV30, the J call TRBJ1-6; D unclear. Sequencing was carried out using CD8+ T cells sorted from blood. This TCR derives from an adult with rheumatoid arthritis. CDR3 region: CAWVTLYNSPLHF. The CDR3 DNA follows: TGTGCCTGGGTGACACTTTATAATTCACCCCTCCACTTT. Based on the CDR3 plus reference TRBV30 and TRBJ1-6, the full variable domain is SQTIHQWPATLVQPVGSPLSLECTVEGTSNPNLYWYRQAAGRGLQLLFYSVGIGQISSEVPQNLSASRPQDRQFILSSKKLLLSDSGFYLCAWVTLYNSPLHFGNGTRLTVT.